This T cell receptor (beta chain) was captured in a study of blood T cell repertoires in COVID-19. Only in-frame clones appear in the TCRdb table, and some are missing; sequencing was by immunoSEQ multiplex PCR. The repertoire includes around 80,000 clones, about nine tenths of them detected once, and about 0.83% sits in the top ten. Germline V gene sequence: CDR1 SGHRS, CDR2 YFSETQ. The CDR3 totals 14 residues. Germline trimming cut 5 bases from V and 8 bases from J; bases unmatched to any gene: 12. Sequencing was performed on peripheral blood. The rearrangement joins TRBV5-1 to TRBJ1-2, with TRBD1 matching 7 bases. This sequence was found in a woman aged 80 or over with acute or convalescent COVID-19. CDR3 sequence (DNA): TGCGCCAGCAGTGACGGACAGGCGACCGGGGGCTACACCTTC. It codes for CASSDGQATGGYTF.